A selection of T cell receptor beta chains follows, all from one sample in a study of T cell changes during pregnancy in multiple sclerosis. Assay used: immunoSEQ multiplex PCR; TCRdb lists only in-frame clones, some missing. The sample yields about 20,000 clones, roughly nine tenths seen once. The input for sequencing was CD4+ T cells from peripheral blood mononuclear cells, taken in the third trimester of pregnancy. The receptors shown here come from a female donor in good health, enrolled as a control in a pregnancy study. The CDR3 runs from the conserved cysteine through the conserved F or W. Fields, in order: CDR3 length, clone size, J gene, V gene, D gene, CDR3 DNA, CDR3 protein. A D gene is named only where the DNA matches it firmly. Expanded clones get a size class; other rows say once, few or many, or leave the size out.

11	.	TRBJ2-7	TRBV2	.	TGTGCCAGCAGGCGCTCCTACGAGCAGTACTTC	CASRRSYEQYF
15	.	TRBJ2-1	TRBV10-3	.	TGTGCCATCAGATCAAGCGGATTCCCCTACAATGAGCAGTTCTTC	CAIRSSGFPYNEQFF
13	.	TRBJ1-2	TRBV7-2	.	TGTGCCAGCAGCTTAAAGGCAGGGTACCCCCCTACCTTC	CASSLKAGYPPTF
16	.	TRBJ2-5	TRBV19	TRBD2	TGTGCCAGTAGTATATCTAGCGGCGGGTTAGGGGAGACCCAGTACTTC	CASSISSGGLGETQYF
16	.	TRBJ2-1	TRBV7-8	.	TGTGCCAGCAGCTTAGCGGGGGGAACAACTTACAATGAGCAGTTCTTC	CASSLAGGTTYNEQFF
15	.	TRBJ2-3	TRBV6-5	TRBD1	TGTGCCAGCAGTCCCGGGCAGGGGGCAACAGATACGCAGTATTTT	CASSPGQGATDTQYF
14	.	TRBJ2-5	TRBV9	.	TGTGCCAGCAGCGTTACGGGATCCAGAGAGACCCAGTACTTC	CASSVTGSRETQYF
14	.	TRBJ2-7	TRBV19	.	TGTGCCAGTAGCCCTCGGGGTCGTAACTACGAGCAGTACTTC	CASSPRGRNYEQYF
14	.	TRBJ2-7	TRBV6-6	TRBD2	TGTGCCAGCACCCTCCCCAGCGGGGGATACGAGCAGTACTTC	CASTLPSGGYEQYF
14	.	TRBJ2-5	TRBV4-1	.	TGCGCCAGCAGCCTTTCGGGACTCCAAGAGACCCAGTACTTC	CASSLSGLQETQYF
12	once	TRBJ2-1	TRBV11-2	.	TGTGCCAGCAGCCACTCCTACAATGAGCAGTTCTTC	CASSHSYNEQFF
15	.	TRBJ2-1	TRBV6-4	.	TGTGCCAGCAGTGTTGGCGGGGGCCCCTACAATGAGCAGTTCTTC	CASSVGGGPYNEQFF
12	few	TRBJ1-1	TRBV19	.	TGTGCCAGTAGTCACAGGGAAGGAGGAGCTTTCTTT	CASSHREGGAFF
14	.	TRBJ2-7	TRBV11-1	TRBD1	TGTGCCAGCAGCTCGAGGACAGGGTTTTACGAGCAGTACTTC	CASSSRTGFYEQYF
15	.	TRBJ1-1	TRBV6-1	.	TGTGCCAGCAGTGAAGCGCTTACGGGGAACACTGAAGCTTTCTTT	CASSEALTGNTEAFF
16	.	TRBJ2-2	TRBV6-5	.	TGTGCCAGCAGTTTCCCCTCAGGATGGAACACCGGGGAGCTGTTTTTT	CASSFPSGWNTGELFF
15	.	TRBJ2-5	TRBV7-2	.	TGTGCCAGCAGCTCTAGGCGGACTGAGCAAGAGACCCAGTACTTC	CASSSRRTEQETQYF
14	.	TRBJ2-7	TRBV30	TRBD1	TGTGCCTGGAGTGTCCCAGACAGGGGGTACGAGCAGTACTTC	CAWSVPDRGYEQYF
19	.	TRBJ2-5	TRBV1	.	TGCACCAGCAGCCAATACCGGACTAGCGGGGGCCCCGGGGAAGAGACCCAGTACTTC	CTSSQYRTSGGPGEETQYF
16	.	TRBJ2-1	TRBV25-1	TRBD2	TGTGCCAGCAGTGCTCTAAGCGGGAGCCCTGACAATGAGCAGTTCTTC	CASSALSGSPDNEQFF
14	.	TRBJ2-3	TRBV11-2	.	TGTGCCAGCAGCCGTCCCCGAGGCACAGATACGCAGTATTTT	CASSRPRGTDTQYF
19	.	TRBJ2-2	TRBV9	TRBD2	TGTGCCAGCAGCCCCCGAGAGGGGACTAGCGGGGGGTTAACCGGGGAGCTGTTTTTT	CASSPREGTSGGLTGELFF
15	.	TRBJ2-7	TRBV6-1	TRBD2	TGTGCCAGCAGTGAATCTCGGGGGGGCTTGAACGAGCAGTACTTC	CASSESRGGLNEQYF
17	.	TRBJ2-7	TRBV4-2	TRBD1	TGTGCCAGCAGCCAAGATACAAGAAAGGGACAGGTCTACGAGCAGTACTTC	CASSQDTRKGQVYEQYF
16	few	TRBJ1-5	TRBV5-6	.	TGTGCCAGCAGCTTGGCCGGCGGGGCGCCGAATCAGCCCCAGCATTTT	CASSLAGGAPNQPQHF
13	.	TRBJ1-4	TRBV5-6	.	TGTGCCAGCAGCGGAGGGACCAACGAAAAACTGTTTTTT	CASSGGTNEKLFF
17	.	TRBJ2-2	TRBV5-1	.	TGCGCCAGCAGCCCTCGCTCTACAGGGACCAACACCGGGGAGCTGTTTTTT	CASSPRSTGTNTGELFF
15	.	TRBJ1-2	TRBV5-4	.	TGTGCCAGCAGCTTGGGACAGAACCCTTCCTATGGCTACACCTTC	CASSLGQNPSYGYTF
14	.	TRBJ2-7	TRBV27	TRBD2	TGTGCCAGCAGCGGGACTAGCGGGAGTTACGAGCAGTACTTC	CASSGTSGSYEQYF
13	.	TRBJ2-7	TRBV7-9	.	TGTGCCAGCAGCTTAGCGATAGGGAGCGAGCAGTACTTC	CASSLAIGSEQYF
14	.	TRBJ2-1	TRBV11-2	.	TGTGCCAGCAGCTTAGTGGGGGCTTACAATGAGCAGTTCTTC	CASSLVGAYNEQFF
13	.	TRBJ1-5	TRBV14	.	TGTGCCAGCAGCCAGGGGGGGTATCAGCCCCAGCATTTT	CASSQGGYQPQHF
15	.	TRBJ2-1	TRBV14	TRBD2	TGTGCCAGCAGCCCCCCGGGGGGGCCCTACAATGAGCAGTTCTTC	CASSPPGGPYNEQFF
14	.	TRBJ2-1	TRBV29-1	.	TGCAGCGTTGAAAAGGTAGCGGCCTACAATGAGCAGTTCTTC	CSVEKVAAYNEQFF
15	.	TRBJ1-3	TRBV7-6	.	TGTGCCAGCAGCTTAGGCCAAACCCGGGGAAACACCATATATTTT	CASSLGQTRGNTIYF
17	.	TRBJ2-1	TRBV4-3	TRBD2	TGCGCCAGCAGCCAAGATCGGGCGGGGGGGCCTAGGGATGAGCAGTTCTTC	CASSQDRAGGPRDEQFF
14	.	TRBJ2-5	TRBV11-2	TRBD1	TGTGCCAGCAGCTCGCAGGGGGTCCAAGAGACCCAGTACTTC	CASSSQGVQETQYF
13	.	TRBJ1-1	TRBV6-1	.	TGTGCCAGCAGTGACAGAAGGGGGACTGAAGCTTTCTTT	CASSDRRGTEAFF
15	.	TRBJ2-1	TRBV7-3	.	TGTGCCAGCAGCTCGGACTACGCCTCGGGGGAAAAGCAGTTCTTC	CASSSDYASGEKQFF
16	.	TRBJ1-3	TRBV19	TRBD1	TGTGCCAGTATCCATGGACAGGGTTTCTCTGGAAACACCATATATTTT	CASIHGQGFSGNTIYF
20	few	TRBJ2-3	TRBV23-1	TRBD1	TGCGCCAGCAGTCACCCCCCCCGCGAAAAGGGGGCGCTCGGTACAGATACGCAGTATTTT	CASSHPPREKGALGTDTQYF
15	.	TRBJ2-7	TRBV7-3	.	TGTGCCAGCAGCTCAGGCGGTAAATCTAGCCTGCGGCAGTACTTC	CASSSGGKSSLRQYF
17	.	TRBJ1-5	TRBV25-1	TRBD1	TGTGCCAGCAGTGGGGACAGGATTGGGGGTAGGGGACAGCCCCAGCATTTT	CASSGDRIGGRGQPQHF
15	.	TRBJ2-1	TRBV6-1	TRBD1	TGTGCCAGCAGTGCCGGGACAGGGGGCATTGGTGAGCAGTTCTTC	CASSAGTGGIGEQFF
16	.	TRBJ2-1	TRBV15	.	TGTGCCACCAGCAGAGGAGACAGGTTCGGAGTCAATGAGCAGTTCTTC	CATSRGDRFGVNEQFF
15	.	TRBJ1-5	TRBV19	.	TGTGCCAGTAGTATAGGACTCCATAGCAATCAGCCCCAGCATTTT	CASSIGLHSNQPQHF
14	.	TRBJ2-5	TRBV18	TRBD1	TGTGCCAGCTCACGTAACAGGGGTAGGGAGACCCAGTACTTC	CASSRNRGRETQYF